This TCR beta chain was identified in a study of CD8+CD57+ T cells in acquired aplastic anemia. Genomic DNA, serving as template, underwent TCR beta VDJ and CDR3 profiling. TCRdb processed the reads anew with MiXCR; each CDR3 protein has one entry. Of fewer than 250,000 distinct CDR3 sequences listed, around 46% are singletons. Germline V CDR1 and CDR2: DFQATT, SNEGSKA (reference sequence). The CDR3 has 13 residues. V lost 1 base and J 4 bases, leaving 9 bases between the germline ends. Sequencing involved patients with CD8+CD57+ cell expansion previously shown by flow cytometry. The chain employs TRBV20-1 and TRBJ2-3; no clear D. Sequenced material: sorted CD4+, CD8+, or CD8+CD57+ T cells (not recorded which) from PBMCs. The clonotype originates from a human donor with aplastic anemia. CDR3 sequence: CSARGTLPDTQYF. The CDR3 DNA follows: TGCAGTGCTAGAGGAACCCTGCCAGATACGCAGTATTTT.